The 11 T cell receptor beta chains below all came from one sample that was sequenced in a study of early T cells in non-severe SARS-CoV-2 infection. TCRdb fed the 5' RACE reads into MiXCR, producing one record per CDR3 protein. The sample lists 65,000 to 95,000 distinct CDR3 sequences; about a sixth were seen once. Sequenced material: whole blood. Receptor source: an adult who was a healthcare worker with PCR-confirmed SARS-CoV-2 infection or an uninfected control (not recorded which).

This clonotype was found a few times. The V and J genes are TRBV12-2 and TRBJ1-5; the table gives TRBD1 as D, unverified against the DNA. TRBV12-2 is marked as a pseudogene. The CDR3 extends over 17 amino acids. DNA of the CDR3: TGTGCAAGTCGCTTAGTCACGGTCGGGGGGCCTAATCAGCCCCAGCATTTT. Protein sequence: CASRLVTVGGPNQPQHF.

The V gene is TRBV12-3 or TRBV12-4, the J gene TRBJ2-2, with a tentative D call TRBD2 (7 bases). Between the trimmed V and J ends, which lost 6 bases and 7 bases, there was a span of 24 bases. This CDR3 comprises 17 residues. The CDR3 here is CASSRREGGRIIGELFF. As DNA, the CDR3 is TGTGCCAGCAGCCGCCGAGAGGGGGGGCGGATAATCGGGGAGCTGTTTTTT.

The chain joins TRBV7-9 to TRBJ2-1, with TRBD2 matching 8 bases. Germline V CDR1 and CDR2: SEHNR, FQNEAQ (reference sequence). V dropped 4 bases and J dropped 5; count of bases not matched to a gene: 7. This CDR3 region has 15 residues. The CDR3, as DNA: TGTGCCAGCAGCTGGGCGCGCGGGAGGCACAATGAGCAGTTCTTC. It codes for CASSWARGRHNEQFF.

A few counts support this clonotype. This chain's CDR3 is CASSDSEIETQYF. The DNA of the CDR3 is TGTGCCAGCAGTGATTCGGAGATAGAGACCCAGTACTTC. The chain is built from TRBV2 and TRBJ2-5, with D unresolved. V dropped 3 bases and J dropped 4 bases, with 9 bases sitting between them. CDR1 SNHLY and CDR2 FYNNEI come from the germline V gene. The CDR3 is 13 residues long.

This clonotype was seen many times. The chain links TRBV20-1 to TRBJ1-1, with a tentative D call TRBD1 (5 bases). V lost 7 bases, J lost 6 bases, and 27 bases lay in between. The V gene's germline CDR1 is DFQATT and CDR2 SNEGSKA (reference sequence). The CDR3 contains 16 residues. CDR3 nucleotides: TGCAGTGTCAAACGAGCAGGGCGAGCCTCCGGAGCTGAAGCTTTCTTT. Protein product: CSVKRAGRASGAEAFF.

This clonotype was detected a few times. The chain combines TRBV18 with TRBJ1-1; maybe TRBD1 (6 bases). This CDR3 region has 16 residues. CDR1 is KGHSH, CDR2 LQKENI, per germline. V was clipped by 1 base and J by 0 bases, with 12 bases between them. CDR3 in amino acids: CASSPLTGQLNTEAFF. Written as DNA, the CDR3 is TGTGCCAGCTCACCACTTACAGGGCAGTTGAACACTGAAGCTTTCTTT.

This clonotype turned up a few times. The V gene is TRBV20-1, the J gene TRBJ2-3, with 12 bases fitting TRBD2. CDR1 is DFQATT and CDR2 is SNEGSKA in the germline V gene (reference sequence). The CDR3 length is 14 residues. J lost 4 bases, V lost 8 bases, and 7 bases had no gene match. CDR3 nucleotide sequence: TGCAGTAAAGGGACTAGCGGGTTATCAGATACGCAGTATTTT. It is translated as CSKGTSGLSDTQYF.

This clonotype was found a few times. The genes are TRBV11-2 and TRBJ1-1; 7 positions agree with TRBD1. There are 13 residues in the CDR3. Germline V gene lookup returns CDR1 SGHAT and CDR2 FQNNGV. V lost 4 bases, J lost 10 bases, and 9 bases stayed unmatched. The CDR3 region has the DNA TGTGCCAGCAGCTCTAACAGGGGTTTGAGAGCTTTCTTT. Translated, it gives CASSSNRGLRAFF. Full variable domain (remainder filled in from reference TRBV11-2 and TRBJ1-1): EAGVAQSPRYKIIEKRQSVAFWCNPISGHATLYWYQQILGQGPKLLIQFQNNGVVDDSQLPKDRFSAERLKGVDSTLKIQPAKLEDSAVYLCASSSNRGLRAFFGQGTRLTVV.

V usage is TRBV5-5 and J usage is TRBJ2-1; weak D call: TRBD1 (6 bases). CDR1 is SGHKS and CDR2 is YYEKEE in the germline V gene (reference sequence). Trimming stripped 4 bases from V and 6 bases from J, with 11 bases between. This CDR3 comprises 13 residues. CDR3 nucleotides: TGTGCCAGCAGCGTCCAGGGGTTCAATGAGCAGTTCTTC. This encodes CASSVQGFNEQFF.

This clonotype was found a few times. This chain connects TRBV12-3 or TRBV12-4 to TRBJ1-6; TRBD1 might be the D (5 bases). The germline V and J ends were trimmed by 1 base and 5 bases, with 6 bases remaining between them. The CDR3 loop spans 14 amino acids. CDR3 DNA sequence: TGTGCCAGCAGTTTAGGGGGGAATAATTCACCCCTCCACTTT. Amino acids: CASSLGGNNSPLHF.

The rearrangement uses TRBV30 and TRBJ1-6, with D perhaps matching TRBD1 (5 bases). Trimming left V 5 bases short and J 0 bases short, with 14 bases between. Germline-derived CDR1 and CDR2 are GTSNPN and SVGIG (reference sequence). There are 16 residues in the CDR3. The CDR3 region is CAWPTDSSSYNSPLHF. The CDR3 DNA is TGTGCCTGGCCCACCGACAGCAGCTCCTATAATTCACCCCTCCACTTT.